The text below deals with one TCR beta chain. What it binds is not known. The CDR3 totals 13 residues. Deletions cut 10 bases from V and 13 bases from J, with 20 bases between. Germline-derived CDR1 and CDR2 are MDHEN and SYDVKM. The data belong to a study of cytomegalovirus exposure and HLA in healthy donors. TCRdb's table, derived via immunoSEQ multiplex PCR, lists solely in-frame clones and lacks some. Here the sample spans approximately 220,000 clones, 87% being singletons. General observations from the study: Cytomegalovirus association was assigned to about 150 TCR beta chains.

This chain joins TRBV28 and TRBJ1-6, with D possibly matching TRBD1 (6 bases). This sequence was found in a man younger than 35 in good health and CMV-seronegative. Input material: PBMCs. The CDR3 DNA reads TGTGCCATCGCTAAGGGGGAACCCGCGCCCCTCCACTTT. Its protein product is CAIAKGEPAPLHF.